A single sample is the source of the 32 T cell receptor beta chains below, sequenced in a study of blood T cells in healthy people across ages. A sample-barcoded 5' primer and a J-beta primer mix were used in a second PCR of roughly 7 to 11 cycles. Each CDR3 protein is one row after TCRdb ran MiXCR on the 5' RACE reads. This sample has around 870,000 distinct CDR3 sequences, with about 30% found just once. Specimen: blood. The receptor source for this set is a woman of 80 years or more in good health.

The chain carries TRBV5-1 and TRBJ1-6; 9 bases are shared with TRBD1. The CDR3 is made up of 16 amino acids. V lost 7 bases, J lost 6 bases, and 11 bases stayed unmatched. CDR1 is SGHRS, CDR2 YFSETQ, per germline. DNA for the CDR3: TGCGCCAGCCGTCATACACCGGGACAGGGTAATTCACCCCTCCACTTT. This encodes CASRHTPGQGNSPLHF.

Comments on this clonotype: A read error may explain this, as a much larger clone is one base away. V and J are TRBV7-2 and TRBJ1-6; no clear D. The length of the CDR3 is 14 residues. Germline V CDR1 and CDR2: SGHTA, FQGNSA. CDR3 sequence reads: CANSFLGVGSPLHF. The CDR3 region has the DNA TGTGCCAACAGCTTTTTAGGTGTGGGGTCACCCCTCCACTTT.

This clonotype was seen at least ten times. The gene calls are TRBV7-2 and TRBJ2-5; 10 nucleotides agree with TRBD2. Germline values: CDR1 SGHTA, CDR2 FQGNSA. The CDR3 spans 13 residues. With 6 bases clipped from V and 6 bases from J, the junction kept 4 bases outside the gene matches. CDR3 amino acids: CASRAGGAKTQYF. CDR3 bases: TGTGCCAGCAGAGCGGGGGGGGCCAAGACCCAGTACTTC.

The J gene is TRBJ2-3, the V gene TRBV12-3 or TRBV12-4; D might be TRBD1 (5 bases). This CDR3 is 14 amino acids long. Trimming took off 6 bases at V and 2 bases at J, with 12 bases between the two ends. Written as DNA, the CDR3 is TGTGCCAGCAGAATGACAGTGACCACAGATACGCAGTATTTT. Translating gives CASRMTVTTDTQYF.

This clonotype was seen a handful of times. The genes are TRBV24-1 and TRBJ1-5, with D maybe TRBD1 (5 bases). The germline V gene has CDR1 KGHDR and CDR2 SFDVKD. Trimming took 7 bases from V and 6 from J, leaving 18 bases between them. The CDR3 sequence is 15 residues long. CDR3 protein: CATSPKGRAGQPQHF. DNA of the CDR3: TGTGCCACCAGCCCCAAGGGGAGGGCGGGTCAGCCCCAGCATTTT.

This clonotype was observed a handful of times. The rearrangement links TRBV9 to TRBJ2-2; 13 positions agree with TRBD2. Germline values: CDR1 SGDLS, CDR2 YYNGEE. The CDR3 consists of 15 residues. J was trimmed by 5 bases and V by 7 bases; bases with no gene match: 5. CDR3 in amino acids: CASGPGLAGTGELFF. Here the CDR3 DNA reads TGTGCCAGCGGCCCGGGACTAGCGGGGACCGGGGAGCTGTTTTTT.

Regarding this clonotype: Possible read error: a much larger clone is one base away. This chain connects TRBV10-2 to TRBJ1-2, with no clear D. The CDR3 loop spans 14 amino acids. V lost 3 bases and J lost 4, with 12 bases in between. Germline loops: CDR1 WSHSY, CDR2 SAAADI. The chain's CDR3 is CASSDNVGLYGYTF. The CDR3 DNA reads as TGCGCCAGCAGTGATAATGTAGGACTCTATGGCTACACCTTC.

This rearrangement joins TRBV7-9 to TRBJ1-5; no clear D gene. Germline lookup yields CDR1 SEHNR and CDR2 FQNEAQ (reference sequence). V lost 6 bases and J lost 7, with 16 bases in between. The CDR3 covers 14 residues. The CDR3 DNA follows: TGTGCCAGCAGTTCGGGAGTATTTGTGCAGCCCCAGCATTTT. Translating gives CASSSGVFVQPQHF. The full variable domain, completed using reference TRBV7-9 and TRBJ1-5, is DTGVSQNPRHKITKRGQNVTFRCDPISEHNRLYWYRQTLGQGPEFLTYFQNEAQLEKSRLLSDRFSAERPKGSFSTLEIQRTEQGDSAMYLCASSSGVFVQPQHFGDGTRLSIL.

The rearrangement links TRBV7-2 to TRBJ2-3; TRBD2 agrees at 11 bases. The CDR3 runs 17 residues. The J segment lost 2 bases and the V segment lost 3 bases, leaving 7 bases of the junction unmatched. The germline gives CDR1 SGHTA, CDR2 FQGNSA. The CDR3 protein is CASSFKSSGGYTDTQYF. In DNA, the CDR3 is TGTGCCAGCAGCTTTAAGTCTAGCGGGGGGTACACAGATACGCAGTATTTT. Filled out from reference TRBV7-2 and TRBJ2-3, the complete variable domain reads GAGVSQSPSNKVTEKGKDVELRCDPISGHTALYWYRQSLGQGLEFLIYFQGNSAPDKSGLPSDRFSAERTGGSVSTLTIQRTQQEDSAVYLCASSFKSSGGYTDTQYFGPGTRLTVL.

The sample holds many counts of this clonotype. The chain uses TRBV27 and TRBJ2-3, with a weak D call TRBD1 (6 bases). The V end lost 6 bases, the J end lost 1 base, and 11 bases lay between the germline ends. The germline CDR1 and CDR2 sequences are MNHEY and SMNVEV (reference sequence). The length of the CDR3 is 14 residues. CDR3 sequence reads: CASRDSPGTDTQYF. CDR3 DNA: TGTGCCAGCAGGGACAGTCCCGGCACAGATACGCAGTATTTT.

There are many counts of this clonotype. The chain has TRBV12-3 or TRBV12-4 and TRBJ2-4; D perhaps matches TRBD1 (5 bases). Between the trimmed V and J ends, which lost 5 bases and 0 bases, there was a span of 11 bases. The CDR3 totals 15 residues. The CDR3 sequence: CASSRTTEAKNIQYF. In DNA, the CDR3 is TGTGCCAGCAGTAGAACGACAGAAGCCAAAAACATTCAGTACTTC.

On this clonotype: This may be a read error, as it is one base from a much larger clone. The chain has TRBV12-3 or TRBV12-4 and TRBJ2-3; D unclear. This CDR3 has 15 amino acids. DNA of the CDR3: TGTGCCGGCAGTTTTAGAACAGACCGCACAGATACGCAGTATTTT. Its protein is CAGSFRTDRTDTQYF.

This clonotype was observed at least ten times. V is TRBV12-3 or TRBV12-4 and J is TRBJ2-4, with TRBD1 matching 9 bases. V gave up 7 bases and J gave up 6 bases; unmatched junction bases: 7. This CDR3 is 14 amino acids long. DNA for the CDR3: TGTGCCAGCACCGAGACAGGGGGGGGAAACATTCAGTACTTC. Translation: CASTETGGGNIQYF.

In the case of this clonotype: This may be a read error, as it is one base from a much larger clone. This chain uses TRBV5-6 with TRBJ2-5; unclear D gene. CDR1 is SGHDT and CDR2 is YYEEEE in the germline V gene. Trimming took 0 bases from V and 5 from J, leaving 8 bases between them. There are 13 residues in the CDR3. The CDR3 spells CASSLDRHETQYF. The CDR3 region has the DNA TGTGCCAGCAGCTTGGACAGACATGAGACCCAGTACTTC.

This chain uses TRBV27 with TRBJ1-6; D is unresolved. V was trimmed by 5 bases and J by 3 bases, leaving 11 bases between them. The CDR3 is made up of 15 amino acids. CDR1 is MNHEY, CDR2 SMNVEV, per germline (reference sequence). The CDR3 DNA reads as TGTGCCAGCAGTCGGGCAGAATACTATAATTCACCCCTCCACTTT. This encodes CASSRAEYYNSPLHF.

This clonotype was found a few times. CDR3 protein: CASSPLKPGQGRYGYTF. CDR3 nucleotide sequence: TGTGCCAGCAGCCCGCTCAAGCCGGGACAGGGCCGCTATGGCTACACCTTC. The V gene is TRBV5-8, the J gene TRBJ1-2; 9 bases map to TRBD1. This CDR3 is 17 amino acids long. Germline CDR1 and CDR2: SGHTS and YDEGEE. V shed 4 bases, J shed 4 bases, and the junction held 14 bases outside the gene matches.

This clonotype has only a few counts. CDR3 coding DNA: TGTGCCTGGGGGCGGCGGGGATACCTCGAGCAGTACTTC. It translates to CAWGRRGYLEQYF. The V call is TRBV30, the J call TRBJ2-7, with a weak D call TRBD2 (6 bases). The CDR3 is made up of 13 amino acids. V was shortened by 5 bases and J by 6 bases, with 17 bases between the two germline ends. The germline V gene encodes CDR1 GTSNPN and CDR2 SVGIG (reference sequence).

This clonotype appeared a few times. The rearrangement links TRBV27 to TRBJ1-4; perhaps TRBD1 as D (6 bases). V was shortened by 6 bases and J by 6 bases, with 20 bases between the two germline ends. Germline CDR1 MNHEY, CDR2 SMNVEV (reference sequence). The length of the CDR3 is 16 residues. CDR3: CASSIARLTGYEKLFF. The CDR3 nucleotides are TGTGCCAGCAGCATAGCCAGGCTCACAGGGTATGAAAAACTGTTTTTT. Full variable domain (rest looked up from reference TRBV27 and TRBJ1-4): EAQVTQNPRYLITVTGKKLTVTCSQNMNHEYMSWYRQDPGLGLRQIYYSMNVEVTDKGDVPEGYKVSRKEKRNFPLILESPSPNQTSLYFCASSIARLTGYEKLFFGSGTQLSVL.

The chain uses TRBV29-1 and TRBJ2-4, with D possibly matching TRBD2 (6 bases). From germline, CDR1 is SQVTM and CDR2 ANQGSEA. This CDR3 has 14 amino acids. Trimming stripped 5 bases from V and 0 bases from J, with 11 bases between. The CDR3 DNA reads TGCAGCGTTCAGACGGGACTAGCCAAAAACATTCAGTACTTC. This translates into CSVQTGLAKNIQYF.

In this sample, this clonotype turned up many times. This rearrangement joins TRBV9 to TRBJ1-1, with D possibly matching TRBD1 (5 bases). Germline CDR1 and CDR2: SGDLS and YYNGEE. The CDR3 contains 16 residues. V gave up 4 bases and J gave up 4 bases, with 20 bases separating them. In DNA form, the CDR3 reads TGTGCCAGCAGCCCCGGCCCTAAGGCGAGGGGCACTGAAGCTTTCTTT. Protein product: CASSPGPKARGTEAFF.

This clonotype was found many times. The chain links TRBV7-9 to TRBJ1-5; D call uncertain. V gave up 5 bases and J gave up 11 bases, with 10 bases separating them. The CDR3 runs 11 residues. Germline CDR1 and CDR2: SEHNR and FQNEAQ (reference sequence). The CDR3 is CASSAGSAQHF. The CDR3 bases are TGTGCCAGCAGCGCGGGTTCAGCCCAGCATTTT.

This clonotype was counted a few times. The J gene is TRBJ1-2, the V gene TRBV12-3 or TRBV12-4, with no clear D. Trimming stripped 5 bases from V and 0 bases from J, with 13 bases between. The CDR3 spans 15 residues. The CDR3, as DNA: TGTGCCAGCAGTCTCCGTACTGGGTCTAACTATGGCTACACCTTC. Amino acid sequence: CASSLRTGSNYGYTF.

This clonotype was seen many times. The CDR3 reads CATSDRGLAGGREQFF. In DNA, the CDR3 is TGTGCCACCAGTGACCGCGGACTAGCGGGGGGGCGTGAGCAGTTCTTC. V is TRBV24-1 and J is TRBJ2-1, with 15 bases that match TRBD2. The germline V gene encodes CDR1 KGHDR and CDR2 SFDVKD. The CDR3 sequence is 16 residues long. V shed 4 bases, J shed 9 bases, and the junction held 6 bases outside the gene matches.

This clonotype was found many times. The rearrangement joins TRBV4-2 to TRBJ2-3; possible D gene TRBD2, 6 bases. The CDR3 totals 17 residues. The ends were cut back, 1 base at V and 2 bases at J, with 16 bases in the middle. CDR1 LGHNA and CDR2 YNFKEQ come from the germline V gene. The CDR3 spells CASSQGIGGGNTDTQYF. For the CDR3, the DNA is TGTGCCAGCAGCCAAGGGATAGGTGGGGGGAACACAGATACGCAGTATTTT.

The V and J genes are TRBV9 and TRBJ2-1; D assignment may be TRBD1 or TRBD2 (6 bases each). Germline V gene sequence: CDR1 SGDLS, CDR2 YYNGEE. Trimming shortened V by 7 bases and J by 3 bases, and 14 bases separated the two germline ends. This CDR3 comprises 14 residues. Written as DNA, the CDR3 is TGTGCCAGCGGGGGGCGACGTGACTACAATGAGCAGTTCTTC. Protein product: CASGGRRDYNEQFF.

The chain joins TRBV21-1 to TRBJ2-7; the DNA was not compared with TRBD1, the D call given in the table. TRBV21-1 counts as a pseudogene. The CDR3 covers 13 residues. The CDR3, as DNA: TGTGCCAGCAGCAAAAAGAGGGGCTACGAGCAGTACTTC. Translation: CASSKKRGYEQYF.

The chain recombines TRBV7-9 with TRBJ2-7; 10 bases align to TRBD2. The CDR3 covers 17 residues. Trimming took 5 bases from V and 2 from J; bases not matched to a gene: 12. Germline CDR1 SEHNR, CDR2 FQNEAQ (reference sequence). The CDR3 region has the DNA TGTGCCAGCAGCCCATCGAGCGGCACTAGCGGGACCTACGAGCAGTACTTC. Its protein product is CASSPSSGTSGTYEQYF.

This clonotype appeared many times. The V gene is TRBV20-1, the J gene TRBJ2-3, with 8 bases aligning to TRBD1. Germline V gene lookup returns CDR1 DFQATT and CDR2 SNEGSKA (reference sequence). The CDR3 has 14 amino acids. The trim removed 2 bases at V and 4 bases at J, leaving 5 bases unmatched. CDR3 residues: CSARIGQGSDTQYF. The CDR3 DNA reads TGCAGTGCTAGAATAGGACAGGGATCAGATACGCAGTATTTT.

About this clonotype: Since a much larger clone is just one base distant, this may be a read error. The conserved final phenylalanine or tryptophan is absent from the CDR3, which likely points to a read error. V gene TRBV5-6 combines with J gene TRBJ2-5; a possible D gene is TRBD1 (5 bases). Germline CDR1 is SGHDT and CDR2 is YYEEEE. The V gene lost 0 bases and the J gene lost 3 bases, with 15 bases spanning the gap. The CDR3 is 16 residues long. The CDR3 spells CASSLVGSGIEETQYC. The CDR3 nucleotides are TGTGCCAGCAGCTTGGTGGGTTCAGGGATCGAAGAGACCCAGTACTGC.

The chain links TRBV12-3 or TRBV12-4 to TRBJ1-2; the D gene is possibly TRBD1 (6 bases). This CDR3 is 17 amino acids long. V was pared by 5 bases and J by 4 bases, with 23 bases between. The CDR3 loop is CASSPEVGRGIFYGYTF. CDR3 sequence (DNA): TGTGCCAGCAGTCCCGAGGTTGGCAGGGGTATCTTCTATGGCTACACCTTC.

Turning to this clonotype: Possible read error: a much larger clone is one base away. The rearrangement joins TRBV25-1 to TRBJ2-3; the D is unclear. The CDR3 covers 19 residues. Looked up from germline, CDR1 is MGHDK and CDR2 is SYGVNS. Trimming cost V 0 bases and J 8 bases, with 27 bases left between them. As DNA, the CDR3 is TGTGCCAGCAGTGAATATATCCCGACTGGTCGTCCTCTGGTCGGTACGCAGTATTTT. Amino acid sequence: CASSEYIPTGRPLVGTQYF.

The sample holds a few counts of this clonotype. The chain is built from TRBV3-1 and TRBJ1-2; a weak D match, TRBD1 (6 bases). The germline V and J ends were trimmed by 5 bases and 8 bases, with 18 bases remaining between them. CDR1 LGHDT and CDR2 YNNKEL come from the germline V gene (reference sequence). This CDR3 contains 14 residues. The CDR3 region is CASSFLTGYGGYTF. As DNA, the CDR3 is TGTGCCAGCAGCTTTCTTACAGGGTATGGAGGCTACACCTTC.